This T cell receptor beta chain was captured in a study of control samples from healthy donors and cancer patients. This clone was counted once. The CDR3 spans 12 residues. V was clipped by 4 bases and J by 5 bases; unmatched bases: 3. From germline, CDR1 is GTSNPN and CDR2 SVGIG (reference sequence). The assay was immunoSEQ multiplex PCR, and TCRdb's table has in-frame clones only and misses some. The sample records some 64,000 clones, 90% being singletons. The chain employs TRBV30 and TRBJ1-2; 8 bases map to TRBD1. Material for sequencing was PBMCs. This TCR was sampled from a woman aged 50 to 65 with colorectal cancer. The CDR3 bases are TGTGCCTGGACAGGGGGCGGATATGGCTACACCTTC. It yields the protein CAWTGGGYGYTF. The full variable domain, its missing parts supplied by reference TRBV30 and TRBJ1-2, is SQTIHQWPATLVQPVGSPLSLECTVEGTSNPNLYWYRQAAGRGLQLLFYSVGIGQISSEVPQNLSASRPQDRQFILSSKKLLLSDSGFYLCAWTGGGYGYTFGSGTRLTVV.